The rows below give T cell receptor beta chains drawn from one sample of a study of identical twins. Via MiXCR, TCRdb re-called the 5' RACE reads, giving one row per CDR3 protein. The sample has under 350,000 distinct CDR3 sequences; 8% to 9.5% are singletons. These data were also filed under a second study, of yellow fever vaccine responses in identical twins.

The sample was CD8+ T cells sorted from blood. Receptors originate from a woman under 30 in good health. Both conserved end residues are trimmed from each CDR3.

cdr3_aa	v_call	j_call
ASSPRTSGRLQETQY	TRBV27	TRBJ2-5
SVAERRQGRDTQY	TRBV29-1	TRBJ2-3
ASSGHEQF	TRBV25-1	TRBJ2-1
ASSPDKPDTQY	TRBV7-9	TRBJ2-3
ASSQGFIGLAGDRRTDTQY	TRBV3-1	TRBJ2-3
ASSFFWGSKGDTDTQY	TRBV28	TRBJ2-3
ASSHSTGIDTQY	TRBV4-3	TRBJ2-3
ASSISRGTYGYT	TRBV5-8	TRBJ1-2
ASSLGSGTDLLAKNIQY	TRBV11-1	TRBJ2-4
ASSLRAGAYEQY	TRBV5-6	TRBJ2-7
ASSPGPNSEQF	TRBV4-1	TRBJ2-1
SVGGTGGTTNTGELF	TRBV29-1	TRBJ2-2
ASSPPLGSQETQY	TRBV7-9	TRBJ2-5
ASSQESIGTEAF	TRBV4-1	TRBJ1-1
ASSQELGINQPQH	TRBV4-3	TRBJ1-5
ASTRGGGDTQY	TRBV2	TRBJ2-3
SARPTQGNTEAF	TRBV20-1	TRBJ1-1
SARDIAGSLYNEQF	TRBV20-1	TRBJ2-1
ASSRDSMNTEAF	TRBV10-1	TRBJ1-1
ASTSEGPTYNEQF	TRBV12-3/TRBV12-4	TRBJ2-1
ASSLEKGLAHEQF	TRBV5-1	TRBJ2-1
ASSQDSPGRRLNEQF	TRBV4-3	TRBJ2-1
ASSLGAANTGELF	TRBV28	TRBJ2-2
ASRRTGIYEQY	TRBV5-1	TRBJ2-7
SVERASGLTYEQY	TRBV29-1	TRBJ2-7
ASSSTTGLRNEQF	TRBV7-9	TRBJ2-1
ASSASTSGDTDTQY	TRBV6-4	TRBJ2-3
ASSLEVAGIPNEQF	TRBV11-2	TRBJ2-1
ASSQGLSKMGMAYEQY	TRBV4-3	TRBJ2-7
ASSTTATGLNTDTQY	TRBV13	TRBJ2-3
ASSQDRYRDNEQF	TRBV4-3	TRBJ2-1
SARDGEAF	TRBV20-1	TRBJ1-1
ASSGLEGGETQY	TRBV2	TRBJ2-5
ASSATGRNYGYT	TRBV9	TRBJ1-2
ASSKADRGKNEQF	TRBV21-1	TRBJ2-1
SVEVGDRNTGELF	TRBV29-1	TRBJ2-2
ASSSVGTGGIASNQPQH	TRBV2	TRBJ1-5
ASSPFSTDTQY	TRBV21-1	TRBJ2-3
SATPRGGEQY	TRBV20-1	TRBJ2-7
TRTGLDSDYLGEFRETQY	TRBV21-1	TRBJ2-5
ATLDRLALRVRTGELF	TRBV12-3/TRBV12-4	TRBJ2-2
ASSDGQGVSDTQY	TRBV6-4	TRBJ2-3
ASLPGLAGEETQY	TRBV5-1	TRBJ2-5
SARGGTSIETQY	TRBV20-1	TRBJ2-5
ASSSDGDYEQY	TRBV6-6	TRBJ2-7
ASSETGTSLDEQF	TRBV5-4	TRBJ2-1
ASRLAPSDEQY	TRBV7-9	TRBJ2-7